The TCR beta chain under discussion was sequenced for a study of cytomegalovirus exposure and HLA in healthy donors. Primers: 60 Vbeta forward and 13 Jbeta reverse. The method was immunoSEQ multiplex PCR; TCRdb's version includes in-frame clones alone and lacks a portion of them. The table shows roughly 150,000 clones, with about two thirds occurring only once. Germline-derived CDR1 and CDR2 are MNHEY and SVGAGI. The CDR3 is 16 residues long. The V gene end was trimmed by 3 bases and the J gene end by 5 bases; junction bases not matched to a gene: 9. This clonotype originated in a man between 60 and 70 years old in good health and CMV-seronegative. The rearrangement joins TRBV6-5 to TRBJ2-1, with 8 bases fitting TRBD1. The sample taken for sequencing was PBMCs. DNA of the CDR3: TGTGCCAGCAGTTATTCGCCGGGACAGGACGACAATGAGCAGTTCTTC. Translating it yields CASSYSPGQDDNEQFF.